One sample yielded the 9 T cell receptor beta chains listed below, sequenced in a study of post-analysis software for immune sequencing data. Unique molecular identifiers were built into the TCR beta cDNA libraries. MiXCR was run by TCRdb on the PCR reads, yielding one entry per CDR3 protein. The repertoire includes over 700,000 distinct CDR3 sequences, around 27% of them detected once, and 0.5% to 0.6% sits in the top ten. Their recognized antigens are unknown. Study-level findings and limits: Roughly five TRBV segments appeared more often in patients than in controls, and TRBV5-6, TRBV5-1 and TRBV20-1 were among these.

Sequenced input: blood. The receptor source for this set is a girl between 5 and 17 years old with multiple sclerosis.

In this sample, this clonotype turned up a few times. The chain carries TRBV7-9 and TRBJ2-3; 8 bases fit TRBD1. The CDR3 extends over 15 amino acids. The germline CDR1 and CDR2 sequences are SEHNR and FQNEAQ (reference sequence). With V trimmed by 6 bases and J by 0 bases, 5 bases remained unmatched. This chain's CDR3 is CASRTTGGSTDTQYF. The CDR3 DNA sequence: TGTGCCAGCAGAACAACAGGGGGTAGCACAGATACGCAGTATTTT.

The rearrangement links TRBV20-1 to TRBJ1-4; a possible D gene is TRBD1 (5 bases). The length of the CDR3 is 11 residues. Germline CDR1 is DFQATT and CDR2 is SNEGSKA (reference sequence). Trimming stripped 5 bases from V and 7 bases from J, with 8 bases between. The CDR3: CSARQGEKLFF. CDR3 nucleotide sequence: TGCAGTGCTCGTCAGGGTGAAAAACTGTTTTTT.

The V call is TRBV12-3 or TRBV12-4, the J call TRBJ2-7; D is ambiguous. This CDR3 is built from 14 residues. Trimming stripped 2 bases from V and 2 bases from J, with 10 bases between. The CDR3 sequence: CASSLNQLAYEQYF. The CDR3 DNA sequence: TGTGCCAGCAGTTTAAACCAGCTGGCCTACGAGCAGTACTTC.

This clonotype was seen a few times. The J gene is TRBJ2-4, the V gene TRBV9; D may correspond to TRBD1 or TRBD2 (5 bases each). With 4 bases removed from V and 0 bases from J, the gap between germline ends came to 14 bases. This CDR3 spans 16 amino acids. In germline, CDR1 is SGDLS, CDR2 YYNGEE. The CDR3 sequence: CASSPVWGIAKNIQYF. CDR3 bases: TGTGCCAGCAGCCCCGTTTGGGGGATAGCCAAAAACATTCAGTACTTC.

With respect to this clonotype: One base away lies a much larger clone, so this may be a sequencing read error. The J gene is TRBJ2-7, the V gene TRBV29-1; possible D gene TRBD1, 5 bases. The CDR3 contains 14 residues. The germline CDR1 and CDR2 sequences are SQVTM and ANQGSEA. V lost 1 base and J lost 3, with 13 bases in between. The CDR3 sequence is CSVEGPTAHYEQYF. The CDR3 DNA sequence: TGCAGCGTTGAAGGCCCGACAGCCCACTACGAGCAGTACTTC.

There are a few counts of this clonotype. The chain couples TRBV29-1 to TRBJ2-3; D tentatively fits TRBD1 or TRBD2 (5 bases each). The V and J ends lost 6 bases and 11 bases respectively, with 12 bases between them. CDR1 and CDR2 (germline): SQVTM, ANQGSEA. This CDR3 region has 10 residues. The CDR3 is CSVSGTLQYF. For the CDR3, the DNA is TGCAGCGTCTCGGGGACCCTGCAGTATTTT.

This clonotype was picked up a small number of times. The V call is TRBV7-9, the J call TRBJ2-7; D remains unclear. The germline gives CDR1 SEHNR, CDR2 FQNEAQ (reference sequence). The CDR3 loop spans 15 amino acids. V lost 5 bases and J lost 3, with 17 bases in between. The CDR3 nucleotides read TGTGCCAGCAGCCTAAGGCAAAGGAACGACTACGAGCAGTACTTC. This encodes CASSLRQRNDYEQYF. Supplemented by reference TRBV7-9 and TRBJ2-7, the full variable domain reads DTGVSQNPRHKITKRGQNVTFRCDPISEHNRLYWYRQTLGQGPEFLTYFQNEAQLEKSRLLSDRFSAERPKGSFSTLEIQRTEQGDSAMYLCASSLRQRNDYEQYFGPGTRLTVT.

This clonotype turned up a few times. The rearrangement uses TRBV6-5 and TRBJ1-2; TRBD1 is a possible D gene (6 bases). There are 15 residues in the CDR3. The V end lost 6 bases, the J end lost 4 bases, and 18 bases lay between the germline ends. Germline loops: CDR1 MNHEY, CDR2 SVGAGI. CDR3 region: CASRPQDSATYGYTF. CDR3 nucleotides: TGTGCCAGCAGGCCTCAGGACAGCGCAACCTATGGCTACACCTTC.

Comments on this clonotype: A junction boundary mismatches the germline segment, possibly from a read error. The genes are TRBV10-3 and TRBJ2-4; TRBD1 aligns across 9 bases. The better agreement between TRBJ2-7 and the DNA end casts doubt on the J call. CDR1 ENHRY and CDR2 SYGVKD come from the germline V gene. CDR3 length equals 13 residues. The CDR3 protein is CATSRTGAYEQYF. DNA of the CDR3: TGCGCCACCAGTCGGACAGGGGCCTACGAGCAGTACTTC.